This T cell receptor beta chain was obtained from a study of blood T cell repertoires in COVID-19. Trimming stripped 6 bases from V and 4 bases from J, with 18 bases between. CDR1 and CDR2 (germline): SQVTM, ANQGSEA. CDR3 size: 14 residues. Only one count was recorded for this clone. Measured with immunoSEQ multiplex PCR; TCRdb has only the in-frame clones, and not every one. This sample yields 110,000 to 150,000 clones, of which around 81% are seen a single time; 6.2% belongs to the top ten. This TCR derives from a woman aged 40 to 50 who had recovered from COVID-19. Sequencing used PBMCs or T cells enriched from blood (not recorded which). The V call is TRBV29-1, the J call TRBJ1-2; TRBD1 is a possible D gene (5 bases). CDR3: CSVLVVDTAYGYTF. The CDR3 DNA reads as TGCAGCGTCTTAGTTGTGGACACGGCCTATGGCTACACCTTC.